This TCR beta chain was found in a study of blood T cell repertoires in COVID-19. Study-level information: Some COVID-19 samples were acute and others convalescent; all came from the United States, Italy and Spain. PBMCs, B-cell-depleted T cells, or T cells provided the cDNA or gDNA that made up the material.

In the authors' methods: Nucleated cell counts were estimated from reference gene primer amplification. Here immunoSEQ multiplex PCR was the method, and the copy in TCRdb shows in-frame clones only, minus some. V and J calls and clone size are those listed in that table; D and trimming were worked out from the DNA. Altogether roughly 300,000 clones are present, 70% to 90% being singletons, with the ten largest covering 6.5% to 9.5%. V lost 2 bases to trimming and J lost 1 base, with 11 bases between them. Germline loops: CDR1 MDHEN, CDR2 SYDVKM. The CDR3 loop spans 15 amino acids. Sequencing was carried out using peripheral blood. The receptor was derived from a woman between 45 and 60 years old who had recovered from COVID-19. V is TRBV28 and J is TRBJ1-1; D is possibly TRBD1 (5 bases). CDR3 loop: CASSLPYRTNTEAFF. CDR3 coding DNA: TGTGCCAGCAGTTTACCGTACAGGACGAACACTGAAGCTTTCTTT.